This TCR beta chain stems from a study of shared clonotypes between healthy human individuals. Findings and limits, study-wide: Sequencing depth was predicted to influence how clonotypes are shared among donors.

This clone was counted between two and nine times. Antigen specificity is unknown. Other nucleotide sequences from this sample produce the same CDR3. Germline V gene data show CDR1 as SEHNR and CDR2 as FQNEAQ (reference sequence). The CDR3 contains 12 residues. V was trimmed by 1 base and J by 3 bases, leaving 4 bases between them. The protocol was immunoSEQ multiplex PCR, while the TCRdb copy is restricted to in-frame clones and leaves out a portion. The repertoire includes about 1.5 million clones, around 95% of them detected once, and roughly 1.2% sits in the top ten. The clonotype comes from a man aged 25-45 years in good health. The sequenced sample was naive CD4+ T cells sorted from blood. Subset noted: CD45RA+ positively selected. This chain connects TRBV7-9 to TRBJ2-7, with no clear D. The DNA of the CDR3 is TGTGCCAGCAGCTTAGTCGGCTACGAGCAGTACTTC. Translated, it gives CASSLVGYEQYF.